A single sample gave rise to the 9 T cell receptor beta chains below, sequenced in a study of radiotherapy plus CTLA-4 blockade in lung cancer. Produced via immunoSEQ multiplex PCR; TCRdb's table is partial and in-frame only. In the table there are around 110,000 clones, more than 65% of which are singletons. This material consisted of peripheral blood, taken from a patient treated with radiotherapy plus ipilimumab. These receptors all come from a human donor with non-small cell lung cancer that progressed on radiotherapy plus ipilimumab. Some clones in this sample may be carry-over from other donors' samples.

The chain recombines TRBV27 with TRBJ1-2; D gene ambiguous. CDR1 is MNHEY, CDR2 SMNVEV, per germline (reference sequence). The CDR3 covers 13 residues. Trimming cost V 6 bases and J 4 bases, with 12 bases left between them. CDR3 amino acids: CASRPDTSYGYTF. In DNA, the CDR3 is TGTGCCAGCAGACCAGACACCAGCTATGGCTACACCTTC.

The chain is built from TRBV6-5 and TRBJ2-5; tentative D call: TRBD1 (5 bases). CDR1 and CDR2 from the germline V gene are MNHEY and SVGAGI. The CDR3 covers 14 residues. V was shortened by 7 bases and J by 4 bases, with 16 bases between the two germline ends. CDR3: CASKRQFSTETQYF. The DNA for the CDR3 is TGTGCCAGCAAAAGACAGTTCTCAACAGAGACCCAGTACTTC.

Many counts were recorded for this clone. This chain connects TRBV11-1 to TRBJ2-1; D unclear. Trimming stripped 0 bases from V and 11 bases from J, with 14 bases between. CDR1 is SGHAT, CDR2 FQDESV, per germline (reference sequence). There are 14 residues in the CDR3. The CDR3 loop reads CASSLAALLRQQFF. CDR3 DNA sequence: TGTGCCAGCAGCTTAGCCGCCCTTTTGCGTCAGCAGTTCTTC.

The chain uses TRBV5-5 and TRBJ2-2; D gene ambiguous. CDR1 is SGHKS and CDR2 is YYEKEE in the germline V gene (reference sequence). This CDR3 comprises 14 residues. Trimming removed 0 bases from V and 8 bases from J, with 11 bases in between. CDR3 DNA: TGTGCCAGCAGCTTGGTTCCCCTGGAGGGGGAGCTGTTTTTT. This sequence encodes CASSLVPLEGELFF.

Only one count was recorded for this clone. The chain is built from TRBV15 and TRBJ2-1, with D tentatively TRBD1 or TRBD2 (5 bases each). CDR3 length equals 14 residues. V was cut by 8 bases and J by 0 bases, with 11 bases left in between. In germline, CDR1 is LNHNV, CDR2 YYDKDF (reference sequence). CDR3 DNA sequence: TGTGCCACCGGGGGTGTTAGCTCCTACAATGAGCAGTTCTTC. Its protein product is CATGGVSSYNEQFF. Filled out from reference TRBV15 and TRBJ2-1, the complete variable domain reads DAMVIQNPRYQVTQFGKPVTLSCSQTLNHNVMYWYQQKSSQAPKLLFHYYDKDFNNEADTPDNFQSRRPNTSFCFLDIRSPGLGDTAMYLCATGGVSSYNEQFFGPGTRLTVL.

The CDR3 spells CASSQSGGWTDTQYF. Written as DNA, the CDR3 is TGCGCCAGCAGCCAGTCGGGTGGATGGACAGATACGCAGTATTTT. The rearrangement links TRBV4-3 to TRBJ2-3, with D uncertain. The CDR3 spans 15 residues. V lost 3 bases to trimming and J lost 3 bases, with 13 bases between them. The germline V gene has CDR1 LGHNA and CDR2 YSLEER.

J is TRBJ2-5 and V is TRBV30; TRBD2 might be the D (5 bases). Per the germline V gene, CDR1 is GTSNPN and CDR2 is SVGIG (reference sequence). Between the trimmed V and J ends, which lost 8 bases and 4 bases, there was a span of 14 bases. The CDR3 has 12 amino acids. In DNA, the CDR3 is TGTGCCGTGAGGAGGCAGTCAGAGACCCAGTACTTC. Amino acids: CAVRRQSETQYF.

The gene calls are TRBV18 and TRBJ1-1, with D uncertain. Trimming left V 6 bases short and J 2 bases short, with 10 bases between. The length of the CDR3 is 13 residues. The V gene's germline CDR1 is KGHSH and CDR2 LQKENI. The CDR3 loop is CASSLNRNTEAFF. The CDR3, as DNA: TGTGCCAGCTCGTTAAACAGAAACACTGAAGCTTTCTTT.

The CDR3: CASSLVGLKISNQPQHF. The DNA of the CDR3 is TGTGCCAGCAGTTTAGTAGGGTTGAAAATTAGCAATCAGCCCCAGCATTTT. The chain uses TRBV28 and TRBJ1-5; no firm D call. Trimming removed 2 bases from V and 0 bases from J, with 14 bases in between. Per germline, CDR1 MDHEN and CDR2 SYDVKM. The CDR3 is 17 amino acids.